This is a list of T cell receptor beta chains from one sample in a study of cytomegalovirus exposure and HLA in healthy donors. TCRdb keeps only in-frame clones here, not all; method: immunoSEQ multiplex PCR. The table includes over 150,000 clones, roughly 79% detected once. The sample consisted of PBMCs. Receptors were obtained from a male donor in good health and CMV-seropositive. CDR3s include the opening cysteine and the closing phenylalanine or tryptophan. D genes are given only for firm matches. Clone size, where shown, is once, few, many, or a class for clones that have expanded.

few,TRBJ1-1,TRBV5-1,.,TGCGCCAGCAGCTTCCCAGGGGACGGCACTGAAGCTTTCTTT,CASSFPGDGTEAFF
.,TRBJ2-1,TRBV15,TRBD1,TGTGCCACCAGCAGAGATTACGGACAGGGGGACAATGAGCAGTTCTTC,CATSRDYGQGDNEQFF
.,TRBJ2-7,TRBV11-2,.,TGTGCCAGCAGCTTAGTCGGCGAGCAGTACTTC,CASSLVGEQYF
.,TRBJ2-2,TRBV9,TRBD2,TGTGCCAGCAGCGTAGACCGTCGGCTAGCGGGGGGGGCCGGGGAGCTGTTTTTT,CASSVDRRLAGGAGELFF
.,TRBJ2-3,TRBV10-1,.,TGCGCCAGCAGTGAGTCAGGAGCGGCAGATACGCAGTATTTT,CASSESGAADTQYF
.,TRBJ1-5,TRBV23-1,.,TGCGCCATCCATAAGTCCCAGGGTATGAGCAATCAGCCCCAGCATTTT,CAIHKSQGMSNQPQHF
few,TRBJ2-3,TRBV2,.,TGTGCCAGCACGTGGCGGGGCGGCACAGATACGCAGTATTTT,CASTWRGGTDTQYF
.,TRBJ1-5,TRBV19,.,TGTGCCAGTAGTCGCCCTTCAACCGGGAGCAATCAGCCCCAGCATTTT,CASSRPSTGSNQPQHF
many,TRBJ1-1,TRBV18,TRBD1,TGTGCCAGCTCACCCGGACAGGGCACTGAAGCTTTCTTT,CASSPGQGTEAFF
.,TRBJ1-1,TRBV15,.,TGTGCCACCAGCAGAGATTGGGGGCGGGGAGGGACTGAAGCTTTCTTT,CATSRDWGRGGTEAFF
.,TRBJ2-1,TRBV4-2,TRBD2,TGTGCCACCTCGAGGACTAGCGGGGACCCTCGCAATGAGCAGTTCTTC,CATSRTSGDPRNEQFF
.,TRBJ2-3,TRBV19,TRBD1,TGTGCCAGTAGTCCGAGACAGGGAAGGACTCTCACAGATACGCAGTATTTT,CASSPRQGRTLTDTQYF
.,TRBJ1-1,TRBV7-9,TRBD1,TGTGCCAGCACCCAGGGGGCGAACACTGAAGCTTTCTTT,CASTQGANTEAFF
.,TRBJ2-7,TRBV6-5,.,TGTGCCAGCAGTGCCTTCCTGGGCATGGACGAGCAGTACTTC,CASSAFLGMDEQYF
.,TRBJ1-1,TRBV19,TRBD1,TGTGCCAGTAGATACCGGGACAGGGGGACTGAAGCTTTCTTT,CASRYRDRGTEAFF
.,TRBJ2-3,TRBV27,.,TGTGCCAGCAGTTTCCAAAGCACAGATACGCAGTATTTT,CASSFQSTDTQYF
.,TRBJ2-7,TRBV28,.,TGTGCCAGCAGTTTGGGGAGCGAGCAGTACTTC,CASSLGSEQYF
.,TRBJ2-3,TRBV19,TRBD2,TGTGCCAGTAGAGCCGAGAGCGGGGGGGCGGCAGATACGCAGTATTTT,CASRAESGGAADTQYF
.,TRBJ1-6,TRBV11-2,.,TGTGCCAGCAGCCCCAGTAGCGATTCACCCCTCCACTTT,CASSPSSDSPLHF
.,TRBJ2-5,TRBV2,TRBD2,TGTGCCAGCAGTGAGGGGCTAGCGGGGTGGCGGACCCAGTACTTC,CASSEGLAGWRTQYF
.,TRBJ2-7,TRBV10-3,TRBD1,TGTGCCATCAGCCAAACAGGGGGCTTGGAATACGAGCAGTACTTC,CAISQTGGLEYEQYF
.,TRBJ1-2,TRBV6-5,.,TGTGCCAGCAGTTTCCTCGCAGGGGCGGGCGATTATGGCTACACCTTC,CASSFLAGAGDYGYTF
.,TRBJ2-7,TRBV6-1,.,TGTGCCAGCAGTGGGAGAGGTTTAGGGGGCTACGAGCAGTACTTC,CASSGRGLGGYEQYF
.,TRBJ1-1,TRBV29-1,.,TGCAGCGTACAGAGGAACACTGAAGCTTTCTTT,CSVQRNTEAFF
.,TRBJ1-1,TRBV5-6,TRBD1,TGTGCCAGCAGCTGGACAGGGTCGGCAGCTTTCTTT,CASSWTGSAAFF
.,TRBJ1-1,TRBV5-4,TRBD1,TGTGCCAGCAGCAGCGGACAGGGAATAAACACTGAAGCTTTCTTT,CASSSGQGINTEAFF
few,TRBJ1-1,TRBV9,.,TGTGCCAGCAGCGTAGAAACAGGGCACAGTGAAGCTTTCTTT,CASSVETGHSEAFF
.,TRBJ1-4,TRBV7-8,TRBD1,TGTGCCAGCAGCCCCGCGACAGGGGTTGGAGAAAAACTGTTTTTT,CASSPATGVGEKLFF
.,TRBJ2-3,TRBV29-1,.,TGCAGCGGCTGCGTAGGGGGTTCAGATACGCAGTATTTT,CSGCVGGSDTQYF
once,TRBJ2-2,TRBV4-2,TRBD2,TGTGCCAGCAGCCTAAGCGGGGCCCCCACCGGGGAGCTGTTTTTT,CASSLSGAPTGELFF
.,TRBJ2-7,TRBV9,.,TGTGCCAGCAGCGCGGGGGACTTAACCACCTACGAGCAGTACTTC,CASSAGDLTTYEQYF
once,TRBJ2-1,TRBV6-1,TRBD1,TGTGCCAGCAGTGAAACCCGGGACAGGGGGCCCCATGAGCAGTTCTTC,CASSETRDRGPHEQFF
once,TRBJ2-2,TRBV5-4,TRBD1,TGTGCCAGCAGCTTGGTAGGGGGCCTCCAAGGGGGGGAGCTGTTTTTT,CASSLVGGLQGGELFF
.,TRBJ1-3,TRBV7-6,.,TGTGCCAGCAGCTTAGAGGTCCCAGGCTCTGGAAACACCATATATTTT,CASSLEVPGSGNTIYF
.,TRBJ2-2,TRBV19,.,TGTGCCAGTAGTATCGCGGGGCGGGACACCGGGGAGCTGTTTTTT,CASSIAGRDTGELFF
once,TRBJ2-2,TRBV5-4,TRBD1,TGTGCCATCGGACAGGGTGGCGGCACCGGGGAGCTGTTTTTT,CAIGQGGGTGELFF
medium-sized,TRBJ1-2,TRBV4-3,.,TGCGCCAGCAGCCAAGATCGGGGGGCCAATGGCTACACCTTC,CASSQDRGANGYTF
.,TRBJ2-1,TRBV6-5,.,TGTGCCAGCAGTTACCTAGACCAAAGCAATGAGCAGTTCTTC,CASSYLDQSNEQFF
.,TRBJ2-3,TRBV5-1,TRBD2,TGCGCCAGCAGCCCCGGACTAGCGGGCACAGATACGCAGTATTTT,CASSPGLAGTDTQYF
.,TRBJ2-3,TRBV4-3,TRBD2,TGCGCCAGCAGCCAAGGGTCCGGGACTAGTCGCACAGATACGCAGTATTTT,CASSQGSGTSRTDTQYF
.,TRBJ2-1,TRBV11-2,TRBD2,TGTGCCAGCAGCCCCAATCGACTAGCCAATGAGCAGTTCTTC,CASSPNRLANEQFF
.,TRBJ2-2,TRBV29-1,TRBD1,TGCAGCGTCGACCCGACAGGGACGGGCGGGGAGCTGTTTTTT,CSVDPTGTGGELFF
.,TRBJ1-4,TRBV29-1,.,TGCAGCGTTGTGGGGCCAGATGCAACTAATGAAAAACTGTTTTTT,CSVVGPDATNEKLFF
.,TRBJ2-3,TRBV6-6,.,TGTGCCACAGGGGGGACAGTCCCGCAGTATTTT,CATGGTVPQYF
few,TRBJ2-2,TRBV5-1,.,TGCGCCAGCAGCGGGCGGACTGACGGGGAGCTGTTTTTT,CASSGRTDGELFF
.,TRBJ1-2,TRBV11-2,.,TGTGCCAGCAGCTTAGGGGGGAGGTATGGCTACACCTTC,CASSLGGRYGYTF